Sequencing of this T cell receptor (beta chain) was carried out in a study of cytomegalovirus exposure and HLA in healthy donors. Whole-study context: Earlier findings included some 120 million unique TCR beta sequences obtained from 150 million to 200 million T cells. Study-wide findings and caveats: Cytomegalovirus-associated TCR beta chains were listed, numbering 150 to 200. Highest at DRB1 and lowest at HLA-C, TCR association rates differed among HLA loci in a later analysis.

As concerns this clone: The antigen remains undetermined.

Healthy people donating bone marrow made up the donors. The germline V gene encodes CDR1 SGHDT and CDR2 YYEEEE. The CDR3 length is 16 residues. V was shortened by 3 bases and J by 0 bases, with 13 bases between the two germline ends. The PCR made use of 60 Vbeta and 13 Jbeta primers. Repertoires were generated with immunoSEQ multiplex PCR, while TCRdb's copy carries only in-frame clones and drops some. This sample has roughly 120,000 clones; around three quarters occur once, and the top ten carry about 12%. The sequenced sample consisted of PBMCs. This chain joins TRBV5-6 and TRBJ1-3; possible D gene TRBD1, 6 bases. The TCR was taken from a woman aged 60-75 years in good health and CMV-seropositive. CDR3 protein: CASSWLTGTSGNTIYF. The CDR3 region has the DNA TGTGCCAGCAGCTGGCTAACAGGGACCTCTGGAAACACCATATATTTT.